This T cell receptor (beta chain) was identified in a study of long-term antiretroviral therapy in people with HIV. Regarding this clone: Its antigen remains unknown.

Findings of the study overall: An increase in diversity followed ART, yet levels stayed below transplant donor controls.

The CDR3 contains 14 residues. V lost 5 bases, J lost 10 bases, and 12 bases stayed unmatched. CDR1 and CDR2 (germline): SGHTA, FQGNSA. Per donor, a minimum of one pre-ART and a minimum of two post-ART PBMC samples were available. With survey level as its setting, the immunoSEQ assay was v3.0. Generated by immunoSEQ multiplex PCR, the TCRdb table keeps only in-frame clones and is missing some. The table lists about 35,000 clones, 80% to 90% of them singletons. The sample in question was unsorted PBMCs, obtained 2.2 years after starting antiretroviral therapy. V is TRBV7-2 and J is TRBJ1-1, with 8 bases identical to TRBD1. The TCR sequence derives from a young man with HIV. This CDR3 reads CASSVRTGSLVAFF. In nucleotides, the CDR3 is TGTGCCAGCAGCGTACGGACAGGGTCCTTGGTAGCTTTCTTT.